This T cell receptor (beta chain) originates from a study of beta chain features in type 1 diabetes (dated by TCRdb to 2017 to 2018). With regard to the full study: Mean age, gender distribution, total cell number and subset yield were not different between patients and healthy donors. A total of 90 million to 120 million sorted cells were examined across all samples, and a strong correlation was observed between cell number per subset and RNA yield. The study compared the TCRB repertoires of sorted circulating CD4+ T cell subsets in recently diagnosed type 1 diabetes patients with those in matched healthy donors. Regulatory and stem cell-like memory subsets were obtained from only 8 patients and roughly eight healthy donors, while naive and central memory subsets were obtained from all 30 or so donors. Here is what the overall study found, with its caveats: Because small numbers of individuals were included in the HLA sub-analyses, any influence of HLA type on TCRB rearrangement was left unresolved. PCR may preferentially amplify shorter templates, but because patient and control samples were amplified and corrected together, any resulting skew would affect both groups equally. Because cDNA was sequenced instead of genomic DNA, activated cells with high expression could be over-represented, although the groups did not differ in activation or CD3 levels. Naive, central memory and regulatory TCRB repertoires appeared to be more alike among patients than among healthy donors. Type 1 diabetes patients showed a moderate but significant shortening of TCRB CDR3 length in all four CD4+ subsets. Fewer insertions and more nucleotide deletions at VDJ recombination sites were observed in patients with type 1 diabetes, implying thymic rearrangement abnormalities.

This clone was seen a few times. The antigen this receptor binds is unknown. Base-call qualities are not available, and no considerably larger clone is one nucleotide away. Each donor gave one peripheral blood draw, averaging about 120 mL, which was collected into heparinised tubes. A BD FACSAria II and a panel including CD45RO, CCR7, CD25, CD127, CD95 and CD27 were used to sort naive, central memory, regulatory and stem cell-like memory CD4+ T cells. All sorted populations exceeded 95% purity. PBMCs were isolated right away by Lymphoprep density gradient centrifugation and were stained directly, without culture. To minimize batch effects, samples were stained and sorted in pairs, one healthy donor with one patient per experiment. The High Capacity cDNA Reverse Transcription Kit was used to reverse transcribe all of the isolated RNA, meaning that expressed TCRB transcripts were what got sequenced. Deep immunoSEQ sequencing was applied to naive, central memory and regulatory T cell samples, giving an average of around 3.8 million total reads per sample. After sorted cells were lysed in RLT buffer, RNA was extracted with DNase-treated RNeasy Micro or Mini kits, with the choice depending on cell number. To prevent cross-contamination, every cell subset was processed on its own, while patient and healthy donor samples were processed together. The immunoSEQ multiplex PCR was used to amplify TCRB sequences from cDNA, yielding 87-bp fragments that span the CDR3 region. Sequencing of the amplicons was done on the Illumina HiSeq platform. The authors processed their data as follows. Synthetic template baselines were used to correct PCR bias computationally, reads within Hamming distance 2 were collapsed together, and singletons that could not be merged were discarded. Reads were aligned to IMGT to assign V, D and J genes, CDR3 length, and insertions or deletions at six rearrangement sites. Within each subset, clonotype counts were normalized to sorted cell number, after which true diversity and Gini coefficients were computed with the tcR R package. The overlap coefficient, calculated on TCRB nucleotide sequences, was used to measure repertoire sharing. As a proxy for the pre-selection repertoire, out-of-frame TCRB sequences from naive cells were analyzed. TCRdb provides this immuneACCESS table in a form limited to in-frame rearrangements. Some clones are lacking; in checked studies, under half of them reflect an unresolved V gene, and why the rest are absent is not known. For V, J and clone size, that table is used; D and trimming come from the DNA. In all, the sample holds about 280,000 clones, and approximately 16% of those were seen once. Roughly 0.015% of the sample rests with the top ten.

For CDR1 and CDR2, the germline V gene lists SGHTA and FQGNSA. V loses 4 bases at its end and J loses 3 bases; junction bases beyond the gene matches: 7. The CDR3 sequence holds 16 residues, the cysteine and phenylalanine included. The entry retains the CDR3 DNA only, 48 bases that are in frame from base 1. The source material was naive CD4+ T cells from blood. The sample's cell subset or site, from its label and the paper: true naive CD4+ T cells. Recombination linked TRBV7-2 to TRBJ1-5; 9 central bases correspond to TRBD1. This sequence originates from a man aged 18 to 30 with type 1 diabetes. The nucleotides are TGTGCCAGCAGCTGGACCGGGACAGGGAACAATCAGCCCCAGCATTTT. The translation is CASSWTGTGNNQPQHF.